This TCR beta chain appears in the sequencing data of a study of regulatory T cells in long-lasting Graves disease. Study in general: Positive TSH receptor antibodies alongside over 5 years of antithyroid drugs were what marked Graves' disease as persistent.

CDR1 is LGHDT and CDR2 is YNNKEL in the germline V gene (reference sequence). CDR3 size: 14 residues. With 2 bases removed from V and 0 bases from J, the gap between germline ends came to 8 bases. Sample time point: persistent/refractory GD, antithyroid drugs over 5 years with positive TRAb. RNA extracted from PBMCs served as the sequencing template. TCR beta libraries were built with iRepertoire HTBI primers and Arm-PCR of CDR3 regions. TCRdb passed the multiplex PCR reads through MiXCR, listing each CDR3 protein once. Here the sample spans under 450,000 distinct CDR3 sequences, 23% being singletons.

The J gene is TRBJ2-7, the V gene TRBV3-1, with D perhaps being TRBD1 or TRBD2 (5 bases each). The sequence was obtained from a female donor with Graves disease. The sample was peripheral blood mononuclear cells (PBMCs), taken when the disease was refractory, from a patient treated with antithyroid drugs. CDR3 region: CASSQRGPSYEQYF. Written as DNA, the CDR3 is TGTGCCAGCAGCCAACGGGGACCCTCCTACGAGCAGTACTTC.